This paragraph reports one T cell receptor (beta chain). CDR1 MNHEY and CDR2 SMNVEV come from the germline V gene (reference sequence). This CDR3 region has 17 residues. V shed 1 base, J shed 4 bases, and the junction held 9 bases outside the gene matches. Method: immunoSEQ multiplex PCR; TCRdb's copy keeps in-frame clones and lacks some. Of 45,000 to 50,000 clones in the sample, around 85% are singletons; the top ten hold around 30%. The data are from a study of blood T cell repertoires in COVID-19. The receptor's source is a woman older than 75 with COVID-19, enrolled during active disease. Specimen: peripheral blood. This chain links TRBV27 with TRBJ2-3, with 9 positions matching TRBD1. CDR3 amino acids: CASSLFPTGGGPDTQYF. The DNA for the CDR3 is TGTGCCAGCAGTTTATTCCCGACAGGGGGTGGCCCAGATACGCAGTATTTT.